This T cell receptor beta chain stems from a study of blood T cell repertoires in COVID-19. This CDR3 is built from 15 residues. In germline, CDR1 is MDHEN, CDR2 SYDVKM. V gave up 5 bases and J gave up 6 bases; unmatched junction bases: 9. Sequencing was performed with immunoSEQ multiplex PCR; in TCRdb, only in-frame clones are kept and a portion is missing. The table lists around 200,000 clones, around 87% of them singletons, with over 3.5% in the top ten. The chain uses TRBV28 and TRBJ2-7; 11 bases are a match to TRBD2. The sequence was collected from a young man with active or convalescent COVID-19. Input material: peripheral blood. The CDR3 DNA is TGTGCCAGCAGTCTTAGCGGGAGGGCCTTCTCCGAGCAGTACTTC. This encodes CASSLSGRAFSEQYF.